This is a list of T cell receptor beta chains from one sample in a study of shared clonotypes between healthy human individuals. The assay was immunoSEQ multiplex PCR, and TCRdb's table has in-frame clones only and misses some. The sample has roughly 2.6 million clones; more than 80% are singletons. The sequenced material came from naive CD4+ T cells sorted from blood. Every receptor here comes from a man aged 18 to 29 in good health. Each CDR3 is given without its conserved first and last residue.

cdr3_aa,v_call,j_call
ASRLPGLRGSGNTIY,TRBV12-2,TRBJ1-3
ASSLGAGNEQF,TRBV7-9,TRBJ2-1
ASSLAGLAGASEQF,TRBV7-2,TRBJ2-1
ASSPYGPQETQY,TRBV7-2,TRBJ2-5
AISDLGQKNTGELF,TRBV10-3,TRBJ2-2
ASSGQGKSYEQY,TRBV6-5,TRBJ2-7
SAHRSYEQY,TRBV20-1,TRBJ2-7
ASSLAETQY,TRBV7-9,TRBJ2-5
ASSVATTGEIYEQY,TRBV9,TRBJ2-7
ASSEIQSSGDSNQPQH,TRBV6-1,TRBJ1-5
ASSRIAGGPTDTQY,TRBV19,TRBJ2-3
ASSKGGLAGGPEETQY,TRBV21-1,TRBJ2-5
ASSPAGASRQPQH,TRBV18,TRBJ1-5
ASSVRANTGELF,TRBV9,TRBJ2-2
ASSRGGGNQPQH,TRBV10-1,TRBJ1-5
ASSLDRAQETQY,TRBV5-1,TRBJ2-5
ARGGSGRVLQETQY,TRBV7-2,TRBJ2-5
ASSPFGQKNTEAF,TRBV18,TRBJ1-1
ASSFVGGSGANVLT,TRBV5-4,TRBJ2-6
ASSVGGIDVDTQY,TRBV9,TRBJ2-3
ASSARQGAIPNYGYT,TRBV2,TRBJ1-2
ASSSTSEYEQF,TRBV5-1,TRBJ2-1
ASSRTGSDEKLF,TRBV5-5,TRBJ1-4
ASSLQGINEKLF,TRBV7-8,TRBJ1-4
ASSLAPANTEAF,TRBV11-2,TRBJ1-1
ASSLTGTSGSNAQY,TRBV4-1,TRBJ2-5
ASSQGNSGNTIY,TRBV18,TRBJ1-3
ASSELVLTGELF,TRBV10-1,TRBJ2-2
ASSRGDGLGKGLDNEQF,TRBV7-9,TRBJ2-1
ASSPRAASAEGTQY,TRBV11-2,TRBJ2-5
ASSRLGPQETQY,TRBV28,TRBJ2-5
ASSRRLGGEGEQY,TRBV6-5,TRBJ2-7
ASSLAGGPSYNEQF,TRBV5-1,TRBJ2-1
ASSTTGNEQY,TRBV19,TRBJ2-7
SVRNTEAF,TRBV29-1,TRBJ1-1
ASSAGTYGYT,TRBV2,TRBJ1-2
ASSPLLAPSSYNEQF,TRBV19,TRBJ2-1
ASSEPGQAYEQY,TRBV25-1,TRBJ2-7
ASSESHEQY,TRBV10-1,TRBJ2-7
ASSLWTSDSGELF,TRBV19,TRBJ2-2
ASSIPASWGTDTQY,TRBV28,TRBJ2-3
ASRYRDHGVGTDTQY,TRBV5-6,TRBJ2-3
ASTSQLGSGRRTEAF,TRBV7-9,TRBJ1-1
ASSLFGREETQY,TRBV7-2,TRBJ2-5
ASSLRLAGGNEQF,TRBV5-1,TRBJ2-1
ASSSDGSGANVLT,TRBV5-1,TRBJ2-6